The sequence of this T cell receptor beta chain was determined in a study of cytomegalovirus exposure and HLA in healthy donors. The PCR used 60 Vbeta and 13 Jbeta primers. Profiling relied on immunoSEQ multiplex PCR, and the TCRdb table lists in-frame clones only, not all of them. The data show over 35,000 clones, 50% seen once. CDR1 and CDR2 (germline): SQVTM, ANQGSEA. V trimming: 4 bases; J trimming: 0 bases; junction bases outside the gene matches: 9. The CDR3 runs 16 residues. This chain uses TRBV29-1 with TRBJ2-3; 8 bases match TRBD1. This receptor was taken from a human donor in good health. The sample consisted of PBMCs. The CDR3 bases are TGCAGCGTTGGGCTAACGGACAGGGTCAGCACAGATACGCAGTATTTT. Translation: CSVGLTDRVSTDTQYF.